This TCR beta chain was profiled in a study of a mutant IDH1 vaccine in newly diagnosed glioma (dated by TCRdb to about 2021). For the study in its entirety: Vaccination was initiated 4-6 weeks after radiotherapy alone, or concurrently with temozolomide cycles in the chemotherapy-containing groups. Of the 25 to 40 treated patients, about 60% were male and around 40% were female, and the mean age was approximately 40 years. Prior to enrollment, patients had been given standard therapy consisting of radiotherapy alone, temozolomide alone, or radiochemotherapy with temozolomide, with the combination given to most patients. The week-35 safety follow-up took place at visit V12, and the week-47 end of study took place at visit V13. Peripheral blood samples were drawn at six visits, namely V03 (baseline), V05, V07, V10, V12 and V13. For exploratory analyses, longitudinal TCRB deep sequencing was carried out in about 25 treated patients wherever samples were available. What the authors observed across the whole study: Across multiple MHC alleles, vaccine-induced immune responses were seen in 90% to 95% of patients. Selection of PBMC samples for TCRB deep sequencing was based on availability. It was noted by the authors that analyses of patient blood samples could not be reproduced owing to sample limitations. Changes in the top peripheral T cell clonotypes picked up by TCRB sequencing did not appear to be linked to pseudoprogression.

The CDR3 runs 13 amino acids, cysteine and phenylalanine included. Only the CDR3 DNA is retained, 39 bases long and in frame from the first base. At the junction V is shortened by 5 bases and J by 5 bases; bases outside the gene matches: 8. For CDR1 and CDR2, the germline V gene lists SQVTM and ANQGSEA. In regard to this clone: Which antigen it targets is not known. Base qualities were left out, and no much larger clone turns up one base away.

In light of the paper, this sample's time point label describes: week 47, end of study. A 20-mer mutant IDH1 peptide at 300 micrograms in Montanide made up each vaccine dose, which was injected subcutaneously together with topical imiquimod. Across visits V03 through V10, patients got a total of eight vaccinations, given in weeks 1, 3, 5, 7, 11, 15, 19 and 23. Donors had newly diagnosed WHO grade 3 or 4 IDH1-mutant astrocytomas with loss of nuclear ATRX. The samples were drawn from NOA16, a multicentre, single-arm, open-label phase I trial in Germany that tested a mutant IDH1 peptide vaccine in humans for the first time. Genomic DNA for TCRB sequencing was extracted from EDTA blood using the DNeasy Blood and Tissue Kit. The method behind the library was the immunoSEQ multiplex PCR assay. Rearranged TCR beta chain sequences were amplified using the hsTCRB Kit according to the manufacturer's protocol. An Illumina MiSeq was used to sequence the TCRB libraries. The source study handled its data this way. The proprietary platform of the kit vendor was used for demultiplexing, trimming and gene mapping. Drawn from immuneACCESS, this table holds only the in-frame rearrangements with V and J called that TCRdb kept. Clones are partly lost; checked studies trace under half to an unresolved V gene and leave the rest unexplained. D and trimming come from the DNA, and the V and J calls and clone size come from that table. This sample is represented by fewer than 35,000 clones; about 86% of them were singletons. The top ten constitute 29% of the sample.

The chain was built from TRBV29-1 and TRBJ2-5, with 7 bases aligning to TRBD1. The material was PBMCs, obtained from a glioma patient whose treatment included an IDH1 peptide vaccine. This TCR was recovered from a man aged 30 to 39 with glioma. The bases read TGCAGCGTTCCTACAGGGGAGTGGGAGACCCAGTACTTC. Its protein is CSVPTGEWETQYF.